The 4 T cell receptor beta chains below all came from one sample that was sequenced in a study of cytomegalovirus exposure and HLA in healthy donors. The assay was immunoSEQ multiplex PCR, and TCRdb's table has in-frame clones only and misses some. The sample yields approximately 180,000 clones, around nine tenths seen once. Input material: PBMCs. The receptors were gathered from a man younger than 30 in good health and CMV-seropositive.

V gene TRBV23-1 combines with J gene TRBJ2-3; tentatively, D is TRBD2 (5 bases). TRBV23-1 is reported as an ORF; its role is uncertain. V lost 7 bases, J lost 4 bases, and 18 bases lay in between. The CDR3 contains 15 residues. The CDR3 loop reads CASIRAATEADTQYF. The CDR3 nucleotides read TGCGCCAGCATACGGGCCGCCACGGAGGCAGATACGCAGTATTTT.

The J gene is TRBJ1-1, the V gene TRBV4-3; TRBD1 is a possible D gene (6 bases). The CDR3 extends over 15 amino acids. Trimming removed 1 base at V and 1 base at J, with 10 bases between. Germline values: CDR1 LGHNA, CDR2 YSLEER. The CDR3: CASSQVGGANTEAFF. The DNA of the CDR3 is TGCGCCAGCAGCCAAGTAGGGGGGGCGAACACTGAAGCTTTCTTT.

In DNA, the CDR3 is TGTGCCAGCAGCGCCGACATAGGAAACACCATATATTTT. This sequence encodes CASSADIGNTIYF. This rearrangement joins TRBV9 to TRBJ1-3; D is uncertain. This CDR3 spans 13 amino acids. The V gene lost 3 bases and the J gene lost 4 bases, with 8 bases spanning the gap. The V gene's germline CDR1 is SGDLS and CDR2 YYNGEE.

This chain joins TRBV4-1 and TRBJ1-1, with 7 positions matching TRBD1. V gave up 0 bases and J gave up 3 bases; unmatched junction bases: 10. The CDR3 sequence is 17 residues long. CDR1 and CDR2 from the germline V gene are MGHRA and YSYEKL. The chain's CDR3 is CASSQDDRENEDTEAFF. CDR3 nucleotide sequence: TGCGCCAGCAGCCAAGATGACAGGGAGAATGAAGACACTGAAGCTTTCTTT.